The rows below give T cell receptor beta chains drawn from one sample of a study of identical twins. TCRdb redid the calling of the 5' RACE reads with MiXCR, one entry per CDR3 protein. The sample includes 500,000 or so distinct CDR3 sequences, 20% to 25% of them seen just once. The same data also contributed to another study, on T cells expressing NK-cell markers.

Sample: CD4+ T cells sorted from blood. All receptors come from a woman between 18 and 29 years old in good health. Each CDR3 is given with its conserved first and last residue. A D gene is named only where the DNA matches it firmly. Clone size, where shown, is once, few, many, or a class for clones that have expanded.

clone_size: -; j_call: TRBJ2-5; d_call: -; v_call: TRBV27; cdr3_nt: TGTGCCAGCAGTCTGCAGGTGGGGTTTGAGACCCAGTACTTC; cdr3_aa: CASSLQVGFETQYF
clone_size: -; j_call: TRBJ2-2; d_call: -; v_call: TRBV5-5; cdr3_nt: TGTGCCAGCAGCTTGGGGGGGGTACATGGTCCCGGGGAGCTGTTTTTT; cdr3_aa: CASSLGGVHGPGELFF
clone_size: few; j_call: TRBJ2-3; d_call: -; v_call: TRBV7-2; cdr3_nt: TGTGCCAGCAGCTTAGCCAGGGCTAGCACAGATACGCAGTATTTT; cdr3_aa: CASSLARASTDTQYF
clone_size: -; j_call: TRBJ1-4; d_call: -; v_call: TRBV7-8; cdr3_nt: TGTGCCAGCAGCTTGACAGTGGAAGCCGAAAAACTGTTTTTT; cdr3_aa: CASSLTVEAEKLFF
clone_size: few; j_call: TRBJ1-2; d_call: -; v_call: TRBV20-1; cdr3_nt: TGCAGTGCTAACGGGGCTCAAAAGGGGGGCTACACCTTC; cdr3_aa: CSANGAQKGGYTF
clone_size: -; j_call: TRBJ2-7; d_call: TRBD2; v_call: TRBV20-1; cdr3_nt: TGCAGTGCTACCCCGGTGGCTAGCGGGAACTACGAGCAGTACTTC; cdr3_aa: CSATPVASGNYEQYF
clone_size: few; j_call: TRBJ2-3; d_call: -; v_call: TRBV6-4; cdr3_nt: TGTGCCAGCAGTGACCAGGGTGGAGGATCAGATACGCAGTATTTT; cdr3_aa: CASSDQGGGSDTQYF
clone_size: few; j_call: TRBJ1-2; d_call: -; v_call: TRBV14; cdr3_nt: TGTGCCAGCAGCCAATCCAGGGACTATGGCTACACCTTC; cdr3_aa: CASSQSRDYGYTF
clone_size: -; j_call: TRBJ1-2; d_call: -; v_call: TRBV6-1; cdr3_nt: TGTGCCAGCAGTGTTCAGCGGGGCTACACCTTC; cdr3_aa: CASSVQRGYTF
clone_size: -; j_call: TRBJ2-4; d_call: -; v_call: TRBV12-3/TRBV12-4; cdr3_nt: TGTGCCAGCAGACGAGGACTCCTAGCCAAAAACATTCAGTACTTC; cdr3_aa: CASRRGLLAKNIQYF
clone_size: few; j_call: TRBJ2-3; d_call: -; v_call: TRBV4-3; cdr3_nt: TGCGCCAGCAGCCAGGGTAGCGTTATGGGGAATACGCAGTATTTT; cdr3_aa: CASSQGSVMGNTQYF
clone_size: few; j_call: TRBJ1-5; d_call: TRBD1; v_call: TRBV12-3/TRBV12-4; cdr3_nt: TGTGCCAGCAGTTTAGGACAGGGGATTAGCAATCAGCCCCAGCATTTT; cdr3_aa: CASSLGQGISNQPQHF
clone_size: few; j_call: TRBJ2-1; d_call: TRBD2; v_call: TRBV9; cdr3_nt: TGTGCCAGCAGCCTCGCCACTAGCGGCAGAAACAATGAGCAGTTCTTC; cdr3_aa: CASSLATSGRNNEQFF
clone_size: -; j_call: TRBJ2-1; d_call: TRBD1; v_call: TRBV20-1; cdr3_nt: TGCAGTGCTAGAGAAGGGACAGGGATGGATGAGCAGTTCTTC; cdr3_aa: CSAREGTGMDEQFF
clone_size: -; j_call: TRBJ2-3; d_call: TRBD2; v_call: TRBV24-1; cdr3_nt: TGTGCCACCAGTAGCGGGGGGGACACAGATACGCAGTATTTT; cdr3_aa: CATSSGGDTDTQYF
clone_size: -; j_call: TRBJ2-1; d_call: -; v_call: TRBV5-1; cdr3_nt: TGCGCCAGCAGCTCCAAAAGATGGGATGAGCAGTTCTTC; cdr3_aa: CASSSKRWDEQFF
clone_size: few; j_call: TRBJ2-5; d_call: -; v_call: TRBV20-1; cdr3_nt: TGCAGTGCTAGTGGCTTGGCAGGCCTTCAAGAGACCCAGTACTTC; cdr3_aa: CSASGLAGLQETQYF
clone_size: -; j_call: TRBJ2-1; d_call: -; v_call: TRBV11-3; cdr3_nt: TGTGCCAGCAGCCCGTTAGGACAGAACCTAAATGAGCAGTTCTTC; cdr3_aa: CASSPLGQNLNEQFF
clone_size: -; j_call: TRBJ1-2; d_call: -; v_call: TRBV5-5; cdr3_nt: TGTGCCAGCAGCTTGGATCCCTCGGGTGATGGCTACACCTTC; cdr3_aa: CASSLDPSGDGYTF
clone_size: -; j_call: TRBJ2-1; d_call: -; v_call: TRBV7-9; cdr3_nt: TGTGCCAGCAGCTTACAGTTTCAGGGTAATGAGCAGTTCTTC; cdr3_aa: CASSLQFQGNEQFF